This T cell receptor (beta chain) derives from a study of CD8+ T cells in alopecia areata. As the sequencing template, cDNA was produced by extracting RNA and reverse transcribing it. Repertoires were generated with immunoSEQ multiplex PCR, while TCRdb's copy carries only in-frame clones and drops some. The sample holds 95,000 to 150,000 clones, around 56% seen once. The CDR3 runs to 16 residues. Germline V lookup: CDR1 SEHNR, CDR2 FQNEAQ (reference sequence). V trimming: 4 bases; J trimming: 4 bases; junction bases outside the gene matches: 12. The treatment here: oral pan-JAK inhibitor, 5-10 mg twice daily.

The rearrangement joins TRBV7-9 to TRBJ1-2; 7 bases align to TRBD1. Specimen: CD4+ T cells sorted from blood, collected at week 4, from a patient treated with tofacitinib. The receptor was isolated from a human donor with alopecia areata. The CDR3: CASSSRRQGMSYGYTF. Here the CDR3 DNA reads TGTGCCAGCAGCTCCCGTCGACAGGGAATGAGCTATGGCTACACCTTC.